This is a list of T cell receptor beta chains from one sample in a study of blood T cell repertoires in COVID-19. Method: immunoSEQ multiplex PCR; TCRdb's copy keeps in-frame clones and lacks some. The repertoire has around 200,000 clones, about 86% of them found once; the top ten carry just under 0.9%. The sequencing sample was made of peripheral blood. Receptor source: a woman between 18 and 30 years old who had recovered from COVID-19. The CDR3 runs from the conserved cysteine through the conserved F or W. Each record gives: D gene, V gene, J gene, CDR3 protein. D genes are given only for firm matches.

D gene: TRBD2
V gene: TRBV9
J gene: TRBJ2-2
CDR3 protein: CASSVPIDSSGGPTGELFF

D gene: .
V gene: TRBV19
J gene: TRBJ2-2
CDR3 protein: CASSMAPSNTGELFF

D gene: .
V gene: TRBV6-5
J gene: TRBJ2-3
CDR3 protein: CASSSQDTQYF

D gene: .
V gene: TRBV2
J gene: TRBJ1-5
CDR3 protein: CASRTGGYQPQHF

D gene: TRBD2
V gene: TRBV25-1
J gene: TRBJ2-2
CDR3 protein: CASSAAGAGTGELFF

D gene: .
V gene: TRBV4-3
J gene: TRBJ1-3
CDR3 protein: CASSPTGSGNTIYF

D gene: .
V gene: TRBV6-5
J gene: TRBJ2-1
CDR3 protein: CASSYSRYNEQFF

D gene: TRBD1
V gene: TRBV7-2
J gene: TRBJ1-2
CDR3 protein: CASSPGTGGYGYTF

D gene: TRBD2
V gene: TRBV20-1
J gene: TRBJ2-7
CDR3 protein: CSASTPGGPSEQYF

D gene: TRBD2
V gene: TRBV6-4
J gene: TRBJ2-2
CDR3 protein: CASSSGSTGELFF

D gene: .
V gene: TRBV4-3
J gene: TRBJ2-3
CDR3 protein: CASSQSGLPADTQYF

D gene: .
V gene: TRBV19
J gene: TRBJ1-1
CDR3 protein: CANPSGRGYTEAFF

D gene: .
V gene: TRBV28
J gene: TRBJ1-6
CDR3 protein: CASSLGQAINSPLHF

D gene: .
V gene: TRBV7-6
J gene: TRBJ2-1
CDR3 protein: CASSSGGSYNEQFF

D gene: TRBD2
V gene: TRBV19
J gene: TRBJ2-1
CDR3 protein: CASSFSTGLARGEQFF

D gene: TRBD2
V gene: TRBV7-2
J gene: TRBJ2-3
CDR3 protein: CASSLRRLAGSTDTQYF

D gene: TRBD2
V gene: TRBV3-1/TRBV3-2
J gene: TRBJ2-5
CDR3 protein: CASSQLSGEGTQYF

D gene: .
V gene: TRBV30
J gene: TRBJ2-5
CDR3 protein: CAWKGRAGQETQYF

D gene: .
V gene: TRBV7-2
J gene: TRBJ1-2
CDR3 protein: CASSPAGGNYGGYTF

D gene: .
V gene: TRBV19
J gene: TRBJ1-2
CDR3 protein: CASDTGSYGYTF

D gene: TRBD2
V gene: TRBV7-9
J gene: TRBJ2-5
CDR3 protein: CASSPQAGGQTQYF

D gene: .
V gene: TRBV28
J gene: TRBJ1-4
CDR3 protein: CASSLLGQNNEKLFF

D gene: TRBD2
V gene: TRBV19
J gene: TRBJ2-1
CDR3 protein: CASRQAGGDEQFF

D gene: TRBD2
V gene: TRBV5-1
J gene: TRBJ2-3
CDR3 protein: CASSWNLAGGADTQYF

D gene: TRBD1
V gene: TRBV10-3
J gene: TRBJ2-5
CDR3 protein: CAIRGTGGETQYF

D gene: .
V gene: TRBV30
J gene: TRBJ1-1
CDR3 protein: CAWSVRETPGTEAFF

D gene: .
V gene: TRBV19
J gene: TRBJ1-2
CDR3 protein: CASSIVQDRYGYTF

D gene: TRBD2
V gene: TRBV29-1
J gene: TRBJ2-1
CDR3 protein: CSAGLADHNEQFF

D gene: TRBD1
V gene: TRBV6-5
J gene: TRBJ2-7
CDR3 protein: CASSPSGQASYEQYF

D gene: .
V gene: TRBV25-1
J gene: TRBJ2-3
CDR3 protein: CASSGRATGGTDTQYF

D gene: .
V gene: TRBV27
J gene: TRBJ1-6
CDR3 protein: CASSLYQGGSPLHF

D gene: TRBD2
V gene: TRBV7-2
J gene: TRBJ2-3
CDR3 protein: CASSLISAGITDTQYF

D gene: TRBD2
V gene: TRBV3-1/TRBV3-2
J gene: TRBJ2-3
CDR3 protein: CASRPTSGGRTDTQYF

D gene: TRBD1
V gene: TRBV10-3
J gene: TRBJ1-2
CDR3 protein: CAITSGTAYGYTF

D gene: .
V gene: TRBV6-5
J gene: TRBJ2-3
CDR3 protein: CASSYLRGTDTQYF

D gene: TRBD2
V gene: TRBV4-2
J gene: TRBJ2-1
CDR3 protein: CASSQDVTSGSSYNEQFF

D gene: .
V gene: TRBV7-9
J gene: TRBJ2-7
CDR3 protein: CASSRVSYSSYEQYF

D gene: .
V gene: TRBV25-1
J gene: TRBJ2-2
CDR3 protein: CASRGGPGELFF

D gene: .
V gene: TRBV6-5
J gene: TRBJ1-4
CDR3 protein: CASRRDNNEKLFF

D gene: TRBD2
V gene: TRBV6-5
J gene: TRBJ2-1
CDR3 protein: CASSTRLAGQFF

D gene: TRBD2
V gene: TRBV7-7
J gene: TRBJ2-1
CDR3 protein: CASSLAGGVIGEQFF

D gene: .
V gene: TRBV18
J gene: TRBJ2-7
CDR3 protein: CASSPGGGGLYEQYF

D gene: TRBD2
V gene: TRBV4-3
J gene: TRBJ2-7
CDR3 protein: CASSPLAGGTYEQYF

D gene: .
V gene: TRBV7-6
J gene: TRBJ2-2
CDR3 protein: CASSPLVQATGELFF

D gene: TRBD2
V gene: TRBV4-3
J gene: TRBJ2-5
CDR3 protein: CASSPFGRGGQETQYF

D gene: .
V gene: TRBV12-3/TRBV12-4
J gene: TRBJ1-1
CDR3 protein: CASSSWDNPEAFF

D gene: .
V gene: TRBV10-3
J gene: TRBJ2-6
CDR3 protein: CAIRAGISGANVLTF

D gene: .
V gene: TRBV7-9
J gene: TRBJ1-6
CDR3 protein: CASSLAGREGSPLHF

D gene: .
V gene: TRBV9
J gene: TRBJ2-2
CDR3 protein: CASSVQGGTGELFF

D gene: TRBD1
V gene: TRBV6-5
J gene: TRBJ1-1
CDR3 protein: CASRLKQGANTEAFF

D gene: TRBD1
V gene: TRBV6-2/TRBV6-3
J gene: TRBJ1-5
CDR3 protein: CASSQGQGAGQPQHF

D gene: TRBD2
V gene: TRBV13
J gene: TRBJ2-1
CDR3 protein: CASSPSGKSHEQFF

D gene: .
V gene: TRBV7-2
J gene: TRBJ2-1
CDR3 protein: CASSLVSDPYNEQFF